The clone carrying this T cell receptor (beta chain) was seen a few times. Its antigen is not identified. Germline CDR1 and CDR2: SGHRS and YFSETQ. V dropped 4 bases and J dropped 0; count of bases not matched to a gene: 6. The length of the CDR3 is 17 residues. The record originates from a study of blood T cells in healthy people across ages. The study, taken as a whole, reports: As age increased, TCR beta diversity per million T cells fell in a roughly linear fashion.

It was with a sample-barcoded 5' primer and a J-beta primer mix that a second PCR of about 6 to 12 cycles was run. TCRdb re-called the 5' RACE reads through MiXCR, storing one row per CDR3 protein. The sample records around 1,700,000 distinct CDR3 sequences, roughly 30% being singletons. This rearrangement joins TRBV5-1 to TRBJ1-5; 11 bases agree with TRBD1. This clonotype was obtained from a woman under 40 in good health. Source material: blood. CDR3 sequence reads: CASSPGTGGGSNQPQHF. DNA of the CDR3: TGCGCCAGCAGCCCAGGGACAGGGGGGGGTAGCAATCAGCCCCAGCATTTT.